This T cell receptor beta chain was documented in a study of early T cells in non-severe SARS-CoV-2 infection. The wider study: Bulk RNA taken from unsorted whole blood was sequenced, leaving chains unpaired. Notes on the study in general: A preference for anti-spike CD8 responses marked VDJdb matching, which missed private and CD4 specificities.

This clonotype was seen at least ten times. The target antigen is unknown. The CDR3 totals 13 residues. Germline lookup yields CDR1 SEHNR and CDR2 FQNEAQ (reference sequence). Trimming cost V 2 bases and J 6 bases, with 10 bases left between them. Attachment of unique molecular identifiers was made to individual cDNA molecules. TCRdb ran MiXCR on the 5' RACE reads and lists one entry per CDR3 protein. Among 70,000 to 95,000 distinct CDR3 sequences listed, roughly 14% were seen once. The J gene is TRBJ1-2, the V gene TRBV7-9; D is possibly TRBD1 (6 bases). Sequencing was carried out using whole blood. This clonotype originated in an adult who was a healthcare worker with PCR-confirmed SARS-CoV-2 infection or an uninfected control (not recorded which). CDR3 in amino acids: CASSLSRGDGYTF. The DNA of the CDR3 is TGTGCCAGCAGCTTAAGCAGGGGTGATGGCTACACCTTC.